The T cell receptor (beta chain) described here comes from a study of shared clonotypes between healthy human individuals. TCRdb's copy holds only in-frame clones and misses some; the assay was immunoSEQ multiplex PCR. The sample shows millions of clones, about 95% of them seen only once. The naive CD8 subset, CD45RO-negative cells positively selected for CCR7, excluded terminally differentiated effector memory CD45RA+ cells. Free of recent acute infections or vaccinations, the donors were healthy HIV-negative adults. Study-wide results and limits: Generation of non-shared clonotypes was less probable than generation of clonotypes shared by all four donors. Memory subsets generally showed lower estimated richness than naive subsets. With a handful of donors compared, about 5.2% of naive CD4 clonotypes were shared.

The germline CDR1 and CDR2 sequences are SNHLY and FYNNEI. The CDR3 runs 14 residues. V was shortened by 4 bases and J by 0 bases, with 10 bases between the two germline ends. A remark on this clone: Antigen unknown.

The specimen was naive CD8+ T cells sorted from blood. This receptor was identified in a young man in good health. J is TRBJ2-7 and V is TRBV2; tentative D call: TRBD2 (6 bases). The CDR3, as DNA: TGTGCCAGCAGTGGGAGGGGTGGCTCCTACGAGCAGTACTTC. Amino acids: CASSGRGGSYEQYF.